Described below is a single TCR beta chain sequence and its context. Reverse transcribed after extraction, RNA yielded cDNA as the sequencing template. Some clones are missing from TCRdb's copy, which holds only in-frame ones; the method was immunoSEQ multiplex PCR. This sample has 95,000 to 100,000 clones, with under 70% found just once. The treatment denotes: oral pan-JAK inhibitor, 5-10 mg twice daily. CDR3 length: 16 amino acids. Germline V gene lookup returns CDR1 SEHNR and CDR2 FQNEAQ (reference sequence). V was clipped by 5 bases and J by 1 base; unmatched bases: 5. The sample originates from a study of CD8+ T cells in alopecia areata.

The sequence was obtained from a human donor with alopecia areata. The chain links TRBV7-9 to TRBJ2-1; TRBD2 aligns across 10 bases. The sequencing here drew on CD8+ T cells sorted from blood, taken at week 4, from a patient treated with tofacitinib. In DNA form, the CDR3 reads TGTGCCAGCAGCCCAGGACTAGCGGCTTCCTACAATGAGCAGTTCTTC. Translating gives CASSPGLAASYNEQFF.